Listed here are 30 T cell receptor beta chains from one sample, sequenced in a study of blood T cell repertoires in COVID-19. The table came from immunoSEQ multiplex PCR; TCRdb's copy has only in-frame clones and leaves some out. This table has roughly 380,000 clones, around 91% appearing once. Sequenced: peripheral blood. Receptors originate from a woman in her thirties or forties with COVID-19, enrolled during active disease.

The J gene is TRBJ1-5, the V gene TRBV27; D might be TRBD1 (6 bases). Per germline, CDR1 MNHEY and CDR2 SMNVEV (reference sequence). The CDR3 is 14 amino acids. V was cut by 5 bases and J by 4 bases, with 12 bases left in between. CDR3 sequence: CASSNNRVNQPQHF. In DNA form, the CDR3 reads TGTGCCAGCAGTAATAACAGGGTTAATCAGCCCCAGCATTTT.

In this sample, this clone turned up once. The chain combines TRBV7-2 with TRBJ2-1; 12 bases map to TRBD1. V shed 8 bases, J shed 8 bases, and the junction held 10 bases outside the gene matches. The CDR3 runs to 15 residues. CDR1 is SGHTA and CDR2 is FQGNSA in the germline V gene. The CDR3 DNA reads as TGTGCCAGCGGTCAGGGACAGGGGGCGATGTATGAGCAGTTCTTC. Its protein is CASGQGQGAMYEQFF.

This rearrangement joins TRBV24-1 to TRBJ2-5; D uncertain. The CDR3 length is 14 residues. V was trimmed by 12 bases and J by 2 bases, leaving 18 bases between them. From germline, CDR1 is KGHDR and CDR2 SFDVKD. CDR3 bases: TGTGCCTCCTACAACGACAAGACACAAGAGACCCAGTACTTC. Translating it yields CASYNDKTQETQYF.

The count of this clone is one. The rearrangement links TRBV28 to TRBJ2-1; D might be TRBD2 (5 bases). The V gene's germline CDR1 is MDHEN and CDR2 SYDVKM. Trimming took 10 bases from V and 2 from J, leaving 12 bases between them. The length of the CDR3 is 13 residues. The CDR3 DNA reads as TGTGCCACTCGGGGTTTCACCTACAATGAGCAGTTCTTC. Translated: CATRGFTYNEQFF.

V usage is TRBV19 and J usage is TRBJ1-4; D call uncertain. The germline CDR1 and CDR2 sequences are LNHDA and SQIVND (reference sequence). V was pared by 4 bases and J by 8 bases, with 11 bases between. This CDR3 comprises 13 residues. CDR3 nucleotides: TGTGCCAGTAGTACAACCTCAGGAGAAAAACTGTTTTTT. It encodes CASSTTSGEKLFF.

DNA of the CDR3: TGTGCCAGCAGCTCCCCAGCTAACAGGGGCCAAGAGACCCAGTACTTC. Its protein product is CASSSPANRGQETQYF. The rearrangement links TRBV7-9 to TRBJ2-5; 7 bases fit TRBD1. The CDR3 contains 16 residues. Germline values: CDR1 SEHNR, CDR2 FQNEAQ (reference sequence). With V trimmed by 4 bases and J by 1 base, 9 bases remained unmatched.

The V gene is TRBV6-5, the J gene TRBJ1-6; D remains ambiguous. V lost 4 bases to trimming and J lost 1 base, with 5 bases between them. This CDR3 has 14 amino acids. CDR1 is MNHEY, CDR2 SVGAGI, per germline. This CDR3 reads CASSSGSYNSPLHF. Written as DNA, the CDR3 is TGTGCCAGCAGTTCCGGGTCCTATAATTCACCCCTCCACTTT.

V is TRBV11-2 and J is TRBJ2-7, with 10 bases that match TRBD2. Looked up from germline, CDR1 is SGHAT and CDR2 is FQNNGV. With 0 bases clipped from V and 5 bases from J, the junction kept 7 bases outside the gene matches. The CDR3 has 16 amino acids. CDR3 nucleotides: TGTGCCAGCAGCTTAGAAGGGGGGACTAGCGTAAACGAGCAGTACTTC. This translates into CASSLEGGTSVNEQYF.

This clone was observed once. V and J are TRBV30 and TRBJ1-5, with unresolved D. Per germline, CDR1 GTSNPN and CDR2 SVGIG (reference sequence). V was pared by 5 bases and J by 1 base, with 15 bases between. The CDR3 spans 15 residues. The CDR3 reads CAWGFEGVSNQPQHF. The CDR3 DNA is TGTGCCTGGGGTTTTGAGGGAGTAAGCAATCAGCCCCAGCATTTT. The complete variable domain, with remaining parts taken from reference TRBV30 and TRBJ1-5, reads SQTIHQWPATLVQPVGSPLSLECTVEGTSNPNLYWYRQAAGRGLQLLFYSVGIGQISSEVPQNLSASRPQDRQFILSSKKLLLSDSGFYLCAWGFEGVSNQPQHFGDGTRLSIL.

The chain's CDR3 is CASSPGQGREETQYF. The CDR3 region has the DNA TGTGCCAGCAGCCCCGGACAGGGGAGGGAAGAGACCCAGTACTTC. The chain recombines TRBV7-3 with TRBJ2-5; 9 nucleotides match TRBD1. CDR1 is SGHTA and CDR2 is FQGTGA in the germline V gene. The CDR3 is 15 residues long. The V and J ends lost 5 bases and 3 bases, in that order; junction bases with no gene match: 7.

The chain links TRBV4-3 to TRBJ1-6; 7 positions agree with TRBD1. Germline CDR1 reads LGHNA; CDR2 reads YSLEER. V lost 0 bases, J lost 10 bases, and 6 bases stayed unmatched. The CDR3 runs to 15 residues. CDR3 region: CASSQDPQGGSPLHF. The CDR3, as DNA: TGCGCCAGCAGCCAAGATCCGCAGGGGGGATCACCCCTCCACTTT.

This clone was counted once. This chain connects TRBV15 to TRBJ2-7; no clear D gene. The V gene's germline CDR1 is LNHNV and CDR2 YYDKDF (reference sequence). Trimming cost V 8 bases and J 9 bases, with 17 bases left between them. CDR3 size: 12 residues. DNA for the CDR3: TGTGCCACCTCCTCCCCCCCCGCAGGGCAGTACTTC. Encoded protein: CATSSPPAGQYF.

V usage is TRBV6-5 and J usage is TRBJ1-2, with a tentative D call TRBD1 (6 bases). From germline, CDR1 is MNHEY and CDR2 SVGAGI. The germline V and J ends were trimmed by 9 bases and 6 bases, with 14 bases remaining between them. The CDR3 has 12 residues. The CDR3 DNA is TGTGCCAGTATAAGGGGGATAGATGGCTACACCTTC. Amino acid sequence: CASIRGIDGYTF.

J is TRBJ2-3 and V is TRBV28, with TRBD2 as a possible D gene (6 bases). The CDR3 length is 11 residues. Trimming removed 3 bases from V and 11 bases from J, with 9 bases in between. CDR1 and CDR2 from the germline V gene are MDHEN and SYDVKM. The CDR3 bases are TGTGCCAGCAGTTTGGAGGGTAGGCAGTATTTT. It encodes CASSLEGRQYF.

The chain employs TRBV7-3 and TRBJ2-1; 7 bases match TRBD2. The CDR3 spans 17 residues. Germline V gene data show CDR1 as SGHTA and CDR2 as FQGTGA. Trimming at V came to 5 bases and at J to 0 bases, leaving 10 bases not matched to a gene. The DNA of the CDR3 is TGTGCCAGCAGCCCGAGGGGTCTAGCGGACTCCTACAATGAGCAGTTCTTC. Its protein product is CASSPRGLADSYNEQFF.

The chain has TRBV6-5 and TRBJ1-2, with D unclear. Trimming shortened V by 6 bases and J by 5 bases, and 10 bases separated the two germline ends. In germline, CDR1 is MNHEY, CDR2 SVGAGI. CDR3 length equals 12 residues. CDR3 region: CASRVAGYGYTF. The CDR3 bases are TGTGCCAGCAGGGTGGCAGGTTATGGCTACACCTTC.

This sequence joins TRBV18 and TRBJ2-1, with D unresolved. In germline, CDR1 is KGHSH, CDR2 LQKENI. The CDR3 totals 12 residues. Trimming took off 5 bases at V and 8 bases at J, with 10 bases between the two ends. CDR3 region: CASSSRIYEQFF. CDR3 nucleotide sequence: TGTGCCAGCTCATCGAGAATCTATGAGCAGTTCTTC.

This clone was seen once. This chain uses TRBV6-5 with TRBJ1-6; a possible D gene is TRBD1 (6 bases). V lost 0 bases and J 9 bases, leaving 12 bases between the germline ends. This CDR3 region has 15 residues. In germline, CDR1 is MNHEY, CDR2 SVGAGI. The CDR3 sequence is CASSYSGTLGSPLHF. CDR3 DNA sequence: TGTGCCAGCAGTTACTCGGGGACACTCGGTTCACCCCTCCACTTT.

Note on this clone: A read error may explain this, as a much larger clone is one base away. CDR3 sequence (DNA): TGTGCCAGCAGTGAATCTAGCGGGGGGGCAGATACGCAGTATTTT. Translating it yields CASSESSGGADTQYF. The chain couples TRBV6-1 to TRBJ2-3, with 12 positions matching TRBD2. The CDR3 is 15 amino acids. The J segment lost 4 bases and the V segment lost 2 bases, leaving 1 base of the junction unmatched. Germline V gene data show CDR1 as MNHNS and CDR2 as SASEGT.

The V and J genes are TRBV7-9 and TRBJ2-7, with D perhaps TRBD2 (7 bases). Per the germline V gene, CDR1 is SEHNR and CDR2 is FQNEAQ (reference sequence). Trimming took off 4 bases at V and 3 bases at J, with 16 bases between the two ends. This CDR3 spans 15 amino acids. CDR3 in amino acids: CASSYIAGADYEQYF. As DNA, the CDR3 is TGTGCCAGCAGCTACATCGCGGGGGCCGACTACGAGCAGTACTTC.

The chain combines TRBV27 with TRBJ1-5; TRBD1 is a possible D gene (5 bases). The CDR3 loop spans 21 amino acids. Between the trimmed V and J ends, which lost 0 bases and 0 bases, there was a span of 24 bases. Germline V lookup: CDR1 MNHEY, CDR2 SMNVEV (reference sequence). As DNA, the CDR3 is TGTGCCAGCAGTTTATCTCTGGGGCCTAAAAGGGATTGGCCTAGCAATCAGCCCCAGCATTTT. The encoded protein is CASSLSLGPKRDWPSNQPQHF.

The CDR3 is CASSIAGATRSGYTF. In DNA, the CDR3 is TGTGCCAGTAGTATAGCCGGGGCGACTAGGAGCGGCTACACCTTC. The chain uses TRBV19 and TRBJ1-2; possible D gene TRBD1, 5 bases. The CDR3 is 15 amino acids. In germline, CDR1 is LNHDA, CDR2 SQIVND (reference sequence). Trimming took 1 base from V and 8 from J, leaving 17 bases between them.

The chain uses TRBV29-1 and TRBJ2-7, with D possibly matching TRBD2 (5 bases). Trimming pared 4 bases from V and 1 base from J, leaving 17 bases between. Germline V gives CDR1 SQVTM, CDR2 ANQGSEA. CDR3 size: 15 residues. This CDR3 is CSVVDMDSRSYEQYF. DNA of the CDR3: TGCAGCGTTGTAGACATGGACTCTAGATCCTACGAGCAGTACTTC.

The chain is built from TRBV27 and TRBJ2-3, with 12 positions matching TRBD2. Germline V lookup: CDR1 MNHEY, CDR2 SMNVEV (reference sequence). With V trimmed by 2 bases and J by 2 bases, 2 bases remained unmatched. CDR3 length: 16 residues. For the CDR3, the DNA is TGTGCCAGCAGTTTACTAGCGGGAGGGCCCACAGATACGCAGTATTTT. Translated: CASSLLAGGPTDTQYF.

V and J are TRBV7-3 and TRBJ1-6; 9 nucleotides line up with TRBD1. With V trimmed by 5 bases and J by 1 base, 3 bases remained unmatched. The CDR3 is 16 residues long. Per germline, CDR1 SGHTA and CDR2 FQGTGA. CDR3 bases: TGTGCCAGCAGCGCACAGGGGGCATCCTATAATTCACCCCTCCACTTT. Encoded protein: CASSAQGASYNSPLHF.

The chain carries TRBV28 and TRBJ1-4; weak D call: TRBD1 (6 bases). Trimming took off 7 bases at V and 4 bases at J, with 16 bases between the two ends. From germline, CDR1 is MDHEN and CDR2 SYDVKM. CDR3 length: 15 amino acids. The CDR3 loop reads CASKITGTLNEKLFF. The CDR3 DNA reads TGTGCCAGCAAAATAACCGGGACACTTAATGAAAAACTGTTTTTT.

This clone was detected only once. V is TRBV18 and J is TRBJ1-2, with D perhaps TRBD1 (5 bases). The CDR3 spans 14 residues. Trimming left V 5 bases short and J 0 bases short, with 10 bases between. CDR1 and CDR2 from the germline V gene are KGHSH and LQKENI. CDR3 in DNA: TGTGCCAGCTCAAGGGACTTATCTAACTATGGCTACACCTTC. Protein: CASSRDLSNYGYTF.

The chain uses TRBV27 and TRBJ1-2, with 8 bases lining up with TRBD1. CDR1 is MNHEY, CDR2 SMNVEV, per germline (reference sequence). The CDR3 extends over 15 amino acids. V shed 2 bases and J 6 bases; nucleotides not matched to a gene: 8. The CDR3 spells CASSLRTGRLDGYTF. The DNA for the CDR3 is TGTGCCAGCAGTTTACGGACAGGGAGGTTGGATGGCTACACCTTC.

This clone was counted a single time. V usage is TRBV7-2 and J usage is TRBJ2-2; TRBD1 is a possible D gene (7 bases). The germline V gene has CDR1 SGHTA and CDR2 FQGNSA. V was cut by 2 bases and J by 7 bases, with 14 bases left in between. This CDR3 comprises 15 residues. CDR3 protein: CASSLRRGPGGELFF. CDR3 DNA sequence: TGTGCCAGCAGCTTAAGGAGGGGGCCGGGCGGGGAGCTGTTTTTT.

This chain connects TRBV5-1 to TRBJ2-4, with TRBD2 as a possible D gene (6 bases). V lost 0 bases and J 1 base, leaving 11 bases between the germline ends. Germline V CDR1 and CDR2: SGHRS, YFSETQ. This CDR3 spans 16 amino acids. CDR3 sequence: CASSLDGAGAKNIQYF. In DNA, the CDR3 is TGCGCCAGCAGCTTGGACGGGGCGGGGGCCAAAAACATTCAGTACTTC.